The source of this TCR beta chain is a study of human T cells and chemical hapten exposure (dated by TCRdb to the early 2020s). General notes on the study: Libraries were combined into a pool for sequencing, and differences in TCR yield between samples came mainly from small differences in library volumes within the pool. In alopecia patients, the study followed how the peripheral blood TCR repertoire changed in vivo over primary and secondary sensitization to diphenylcyclopropenone (DPC), a hapten. From each blood RNA sample, both TCR alpha and TCR beta chains were sequenced.

This clonotype has ten or more counts. The clone's antigen remains unknown. No base-level quality is on record; no much larger clone is a single base apart. Findings and caveats that apply to the study as a whole: Repeated subsampling changed both the strength of the expansion versus patch-test correlation and the threshold at which the correlation became significant. The number of TCRs above 1 in 1000 frequency did not change with DPC sensitization; there was no evidence of global repertoire structure alterations.

Library method: 5' RACE. The sequencer listed for this sample is Illumina MiSeq. During library preparation, unique molecular identifiers were attached to individual cDNA molecules so that TCRs could be counted in a quantitative, reproducible way. On the authors' methods: The median number of TCRs per sample was roughly 98,000, ranging from roughly 23,224 to 690,600. The Decombinator software suite was used to annotate V, J and CDR3 in the TCR reads. Every sample was subsampled to the same number of TCRs (28,000) for the PS versus PT1 abundance plots. TCRs were defined as expanded if absent before sensitization and observed at least eight times at the 2-week time point. Through fastp at Q25 and MiXCR, TCRdb rebuilt clones from the public reads, retaining in-frame beta chains. Identical CDR3 proteins give one entry, which carries the most common genes and DNA. TCRdb, rather than the study authors, made the V and J calls. A total of 65,000 to 95,000 distinct CDR3 sequences appear in this sample, approximately 8% of them only once. Together, the top ten hold under 3% of the sample.

Total RNA was extracted from unfractionated whole blood that had been collected in Tempus Blood RNA tubes. Roughly five healthy volunteers were used as TCR sequencing controls and were bled at day 0, 2 weeks and 6 weeks. The CDR3 runs 15 residues from the cysteine to the phenylalanine. Only the CDR3 DNA stays, 45 bases, in frame from base 1. The germline V gene (reference sequence) yields SSHAT for CDR1 and FNYEAQ for CDR2. Trimming removed 5 bases from V and 3 bases from J, leaving 16 bases between the germline ends. The chain was built from TRBV7-7 and TRBJ1-1; the D gene cannot be named for sure. This TCR derives from a male donor in good health. The nucleotide sequence is given as TGTGCCAGCAGCCCAAGTGGCCTACTTGACACTGAAGCTTTCTTT. This sequence encodes CASSPSGLLDTEAFF.